Listed below are T cell receptor beta chains from one sample, sequenced in a study of blood T cells in healthy people across ages. Each CDR3 protein is one row after TCRdb ran MiXCR on the 5' RACE reads. The sample holds over 1,200,000 distinct CDR3 sequences, 59% seen once. Sequences were obtained from blood. The receptor source for this set is a man aged 18 to 30 in good health. Each CDR3 is given with its conserved first and last residue. The D gene is left open where the match is weak. Size tells how often a clone was seen (once, few, many) or the class of an expanded clone, and some rows leave it out.

cdr3_length | j_call | v_call | d_call | clone_size | cdr3_nt | cdr3_aa
14 | TRBJ2-7 | TRBV2 | NA | NA | TGTGCCAGCAAGTGGACGGAGTCCTCCTACGAGCAGTACTTC | CASKWTESSYEQYF
15 | TRBJ2-2 | TRBV2 | TRBD1 | NA | TGTGCCAGCAGCGAGGACAGGGGTAACACCGGGGAGCTGTTTTTT | CASSEDRGNTGELFF
15 | TRBJ2-1 | TRBV6-1 | NA | NA | TGTGCCAGCAGTAGTGAGGGGAGGGGGTTGAATGAGCAGTTCTTC | CASSSEGRGLNEQFF
14 | TRBJ1-1 | TRBV18 | NA | NA | TGTGCCAGCTCCCGAAAGGGGATGAACACTGAAGCTTTCTTT | CASSRKGMNTEAFF
16 | TRBJ2-3 | TRBV7-2 | TRBD2 | many | TGTGCCAGCAGCCGATCGGCTAGCGGGGGGGGGGATACGCAGTATTTT | CASSRSASGGGDTQYF
12 | TRBJ2-4 | TRBV20-1 | NA | NA | TGCAGTGCTAGTCGGGTGGGGTCCATTCAGTACTTC | CSASRVGSIQYF
15 | TRBJ2-7 | TRBV3-1 | TRBD2 | few | TGTGCCAGCAGCCAAACTAGCGGGATCTGGTACGAGCAGTACTTC | CASSQTSGIWYEQYF
14 | TRBJ1-2 | TRBV4-1 | NA | NA | TGCGCCAGCAGCCAAGATCACAGGAACTATGGCTACACCTTC | CASSQDHRNYGYTF
17 | TRBJ2-1 | TRBV3-1 | TRBD2 | NA | TGTGCCAGCAGCCAAGTAGCGGGAGGGAGCTCCTACAATGAGCAGTTCTTC | CASSQVAGGSSYNEQFF
15 | TRBJ1-1 | TRBV6-6 | NA | few | TGTGCCAGCACTATAGACGGAAACTTCGGCACTGAAGCTTTCTTT | CASTIDGNFGTEAFF
19 | TRBJ2-1 | TRBV5-5 | TRBD2 | NA | TGTGCCAGCAGCCTGAGGACTAGCGGGAGGAGACTCTTCTACAATGAGCAGTTCTTC | CASSLRTSGRRLFYNEQFF
16 | TRBJ2-5 | TRBV5-8 | NA | few | TGTGCCAGCAGCCCTTGGGGTAAAATTACCCAAGAGACCCAGTACTTC | CASSPWGKITQETQYF
16 | TRBJ2-4 | TRBV20-1 | NA | NA | TGCAGTGCTAGAGTTTCAAAGCCTATAGCCAAAAACATTCAGTACTTC | CSARVSKPIAKNIQYF
13 | TRBJ2-7 | TRBV11-2 | TRBD2 | NA | TGTGCCAGCAGCCAGACTAGCGACTACGAGCAGTACTTC | CASSQTSDYEQYF
17 | TRBJ1-5 | TRBV7-2 | NA | NA | TGTGCCAGCAGCTTATTCGGGGGCCTCCTAAACAATCAGCCCCAGCATTTT | CASSLFGGLLNNQPQHF
14 | TRBJ1-2 | TRBV12-3/TRBV12-4 | NA | few | TGTGCCAGCAGTTTTGACGGGTTAGACTATGGCTACACCTTC | CASSFDGLDYGYTF
15 | TRBJ2-3 | TRBV20-1 | TRBD2 | once | TGCAGTGCCCCCTCGGGGACTAGCGGGGGAGATACGCAGTATTTT | CSAPSGTSGGDTQYF
14 | TRBJ1-2 | TRBV20-1 | TRBD1 | NA | TGCAGTGCCAAGGACAGGGGGCGCGTCTATGGCTACACCTTC | CSAKDRGRVYGYTF
16 | TRBJ2-5 | TRBV4-3 | TRBD2 | NA | TGCGCCAGCAGCCCCCGAGCGGGGGGACAGCAAGAGACCCAGTACTTC | CASSPRAGGQQETQYF
16 | TRBJ2-3 | TRBV4-2 | NA | NA | TGTGCCAGCAGCCAAGAGGGGGGGGGCCGCTCTTATACGCAGTATTTT | CASSQEGGGRSYTQYF
13 | TRBJ2-7 | TRBV27 | NA | few | TGTGCCAGCAGAGGGGCTTTAACCTACGAGCAGTACTTC | CASRGALTYEQYF